Presented here are 12 T cell receptor beta chains from one specimen sequenced in a study of T cell repertoires in cytomegalovirus infection. TCRdb analysed the reads with MiXCR anew, one entry per CDR3 protein. The table shows around 770,000 distinct CDR3 sequences, with about 27% occurring only once. Their antigen targets remain unknown. This specimen consisted of cultured CD8+ T cells from PBMCs, obtained from culture after CMV antigen stimulation. The receptors were gathered from a human donor in good health (CMV status not recorded). Some clones in this sample may be carry-over from other donors' samples.

The V and J genes are TRBV27 and TRBJ2-5; D gene ambiguous. The V gene lost 2 bases and the J gene lost 5 bases, with 9 bases spanning the gap. The germline V gene has CDR1 MNHEY and CDR2 SMNVEV (reference sequence). This CDR3 is 13 amino acids long. CDR3 sequence (DNA): TGTGCCAGCAGTTTAGTAGTGTCGGAGACCCAGTACTTC. It specifies CASSLVVSETQYF.

The CDR3, as DNA: TGTGCCAGTAGCACCCCCGCGGGGGGTTACAATGAGCAGTTCTTC. Translation: CASSTPAGGYNEQFF. This chain links TRBV19 with TRBJ2-1; 8 bases are shared with TRBD2. V dropped 6 bases and J dropped 4; count of bases not matched to a gene: 8. Germline lookup yields CDR1 LNHDA and CDR2 SQIVND (reference sequence). The CDR3 extends over 15 amino acids.

The chain uses TRBV7-9 and TRBJ2-1, with D unclear. This CDR3 spans 12 amino acids. V lost 4 bases and J 7 bases, leaving 8 bases between the germline ends. Germline V gives CDR1 SEHNR, CDR2 FQNEAQ (reference sequence). The CDR3 protein is CASSSSRNEQFF. The CDR3 DNA is TGTGCCAGCAGCTCCAGCAGGAATGAGCAGTTCTTC.

This clonotype was seen a few times. The chain employs TRBV13 and TRBJ1-1; TRBD1 aligns across 7 bases. CDR3 length equals 14 residues. The V gene's germline CDR1 is PRHDT and CDR2 FYEKMQ (reference sequence). V dropped 4 bases and J dropped 4; count of bases not matched to a gene: 6. The CDR3 here is CASSSQTGSTEAFF. The CDR3 nucleotides are TGTGCCAGCAGCTCTCAGACAGGGTCCACTGAAGCTTTCTTT.

V usage is TRBV6-1 and J usage is TRBJ2-5; a weak D match, TRBD2 (5 bases). The CDR3 loop spans 14 amino acids. Trimming took 7 bases from V and 3 from J, leaving 15 bases between them. Germline-derived CDR1 and CDR2 are MNHNS and SASEGT. CDR3 protein: CASTRLGEKETQYF. The CDR3 DNA is TGTGCCAGCACCCGGCTCGGGGAAAAAGAGACCCAGTACTTC.

The chain is built from TRBV19 and TRBJ2-3; TRBD2 agrees at 9 bases. The CDR3 has 17 residues. The V segment lost 0 bases and the J segment 1 base; nucleotides outside the gene matches: 5. Germline assignment: CDR1 LNHDA and CDR2 SQIVND (reference sequence). CDR3 bases: TGTGCCAGTAGTATAGAGCTAGCGGGGCTCGGCACAGATACGCAGTATTTT. Amino acid sequence: CASSIELAGLGTDTQYF.

This clonotype was counted only a few times. V and J are TRBV6-1 and TRBJ2-5; unclear D gene. The CDR3 runs to 15 residues. The germline V and J ends were trimmed by 9 bases and 5 bases, with 22 bases remaining between them. CDR1 MNHNS and CDR2 SASEGT come from the germline V gene. CDR3 nucleotides: TGTGCCAGTTCTCCCCTAGGGTATCTAGGGGAGACCCAGTACTTC. Amino acids: CASSPLGYLGETQYF.

The rearrangement links TRBV7-9 to TRBJ2-1, with D possibly being TRBD2 (7 bases). This CDR3 spans 14 amino acids. The ends were cut back, 8 bases at V and 8 bases at J, with 19 bases in the middle. Per the germline V gene, CDR1 is SEHNR and CDR2 is FQNEAQ (reference sequence). The DNA for the CDR3 is TGTGCCAGCTATCCGGGGGGCCTTAGCTATGAGCAGTTCTTC. Translated: CASYPGGLSYEQFF.

The sample holds a few counts of this clonotype. This rearrangement joins TRBV4-1 to TRBJ1-2, with a possible D match to TRBD1 (5 bases). The germline V gene has CDR1 MGHRA and CDR2 YSYEKL. Trimming stripped 2 bases from V and 4 bases from J, with 20 bases between. This CDR3 has 17 amino acids. The CDR3 DNA is TGCGCCAGCAGCCAAAAGCCCTACGGGACGTCATTCTATGGCTACACCTTC. This codes for CASSQKPYGTSFYGYTF.

The CDR3 DNA is TGTGCCAGCTCACCACCGTTCAGGGACTATGGCTACACCTTC. Translation gives CASSPPFRDYGYTF. The J gene is TRBJ1-2, the V gene TRBV18; D is possibly TRBD1 (5 bases). Germline CDR1 and CDR2: KGHSH and LQKENI. Trimming removed 0 bases from V and 3 bases from J, with 8 bases in between. The CDR3 covers 14 residues.

This clonotype was picked up many times. The V gene is TRBV7-8, the J gene TRBJ2-1; 10 bases line up with TRBD1. CDR3 length: 16 residues. With 3 bases clipped from V and 7 bases from J, the junction kept 9 bases outside the gene matches. Germline V gives CDR1 SGHVS, CDR2 FQNEAQ. The CDR3 nucleotides read TGTGCCAGCAGCTTCGCCGGACAGGGGGAGGCTAATGAGCAGTTCTTC. Protein sequence: CASSFAGQGEANEQFF.

This clonotype was counted a few times. The chain links TRBV5-4 to TRBJ2-1, with a weak D call TRBD1 (5 bases). Trimming left V 9 bases short and J 5 bases short, with 21 bases between. This CDR3 is built from 15 residues. Germline CDR1 reads SGHNT; CDR2 reads YYREEE (reference sequence). CDR3 sequence (DNA): TGTGCCACCTCCCATCGGGCAGGGTCCCACAATGAGCAGTTCTTC. Translated, it gives CATSHRAGSHNEQFF.